These 19 T cell receptor beta chains originate from one sample sequenced in a study of blood T cell repertoires in COVID-19. TCRdb's table, derived via immunoSEQ multiplex PCR, lists solely in-frame clones and lacks some. The table includes some 200,000 clones, about 80% detected once. Sequenced input: peripheral blood. The receptors come from a woman between 50 and 59 years old with active or convalescent COVID-19.

This sequence joins TRBV4-1 and TRBJ2-2; the match to TRBD2 covers 8 bases. V was pared by 4 bases and J by 0 bases, with 4 bases of the junction left unmatched. Germline CDR1 and CDR2: MGHRA and YSYEKL. The CDR3 totals 16 residues. The CDR3 bases are TGCGCCAGCAGCCTCGAACTAGCGGCGAACACCGGGGAGCTGTTTTTT. This encodes CASSLELAANTGELFF.

CDR3 coding DNA: TGTGCCAGCAGTTTAGAGGGCAGGGGGGTACCTAGCTCCTACAATGAGCAGTTCTTC. Protein: CASSLEGRGVPSSYNEQFF. V is TRBV28 and J is TRBJ2-1, with D perhaps TRBD1 (7 bases). The V end was cut by 2 bases, the J end by 0 bases, with 20 bases between. Germline values: CDR1 MDHEN, CDR2 SYDVKM. There are 19 residues in the CDR3.

This chain joins TRBV6-1 and TRBJ2-2, with TRBD2 matching 16 bases. V shed 0 bases and J 4 bases; nucleotides not matched to a gene: 8. This CDR3 spans 20 amino acids. CDR1 and CDR2 (germline): MNHNS, SASEGT. The chain's CDR3 is CASSEAMGLAGGPVTGELFF. CDR3 coding DNA: TGTGCCAGCAGTGAAGCGATGGGACTAGCGGGAGGGCCGGTCACCGGGGAGCTGTTTTTT.

This chain connects TRBV19 to TRBJ2-1, with D possibly being TRBD1 (6 bases). The V gene lost 8 bases and the J gene lost 4 bases, with 21 bases spanning the gap. Germline-derived CDR1 and CDR2 are LNHDA and SQIVND (reference sequence). The CDR3 runs to 16 residues. As DNA, the CDR3 is TGTGCCAGTTCGACCCCTATCAACAGGGTTTACAATGAGCAGTTCTTC. The encoded protein is CASSTPINRVYNEQFF.

The chain links TRBV4-3 to TRBJ2-7; unclear D gene. Trimming removed 3 bases at V and 6 bases at J, with 12 bases between. This CDR3 region has 13 residues. The germline CDR1 and CDR2 sequences are LGHNA and YSLEER. This chain's CDR3 is CASSHYLWAEQYF. In nucleotides, the CDR3 is TGCGCCAGCAGCCATTATCTTTGGGCCGAGCAGTACTTC.

The chain combines TRBV9 with TRBJ2-7, with TRBD1 identical over 9 bases. V lost 3 bases, J lost 5 bases, and 0 bases stayed unmatched. The CDR3 loop spans 12 amino acids. CDR1 is SGDLS and CDR2 is YYNGEE in the germline V gene. As DNA, the CDR3 is TGTGCCAGCAGCGGACAGGGGGACGAGCAGTACTTC. Translation gives CASSGQGDEQYF.

There are a few counts of this clone. The rearrangement links TRBV27 to TRBJ2-6; TRBD2 matches at 7 bases. J gave up 12 bases and V 3 bases, and 5 bases lay outside the gene matches. CDR1 is MNHEY and CDR2 is SMNVEV in the germline V gene (reference sequence). The CDR3 totals 13 residues. CDR3 coding DNA: TGTGCCAGCAGTTTGGGGTGGGGGGGCGTCCTGACTTTC. Translated, it gives CASSLGWGGVLTF.

The rearrangement links TRBV30 to TRBJ2-3; D remains unclear. V was trimmed by 2 bases and J by 0 bases, leaving 12 bases between them. The germline V gene has CDR1 GTSNPN and CDR2 SVGIG (reference sequence). There are 15 residues in the CDR3. As DNA, the CDR3 is TGTGCCTGGAGTAACGTGCATACTAGCACAGATACGCAGTATTTT. This encodes CAWSNVHTSTDTQYF.

This clone has just a few counts. The chain carries TRBV28 and TRBJ2-7; D is undetermined. The CDR3 runs 12 residues. V lost 5 bases, J lost 0 bases, and 5 bases lay in between. Per germline, CDR1 MDHEN and CDR2 SYDVKM. The CDR3, as DNA: TGTGCCAGCAGTATAAACTCCTACGAGCAGTACTTC. Protein product: CASSINSYEQYF.

This rearrangement joins TRBV30 to TRBJ1-2; TRBD1 matches at 11 bases. The CDR3 consists of 13 residues. With 3 bases clipped from V and 6 bases from J, the junction kept 3 bases outside the gene matches. CDR1 is GTSNPN and CDR2 is SVGIG in the germline V gene (reference sequence). The CDR3 bases are TGTGCCTGGAGGGACAGGGGGCGGGATGGCTACACCTTC. This sequence encodes CAWRDRGRDGYTF. The variable domain in full, completed from reference TRBV30 and TRBJ1-2, reads SQTIHQWPATLVQPVGSPLSLECTVEGTSNPNLYWYRQAAGRGLQLLFYSVGIGQISSEVPQNLSASRPQDRQFILSSKKLLLSDSGFYLCAWRDRGRDGYTFGSGTRLTVV.

The chain has TRBV11-3 and TRBJ1-1; 10 bases fit TRBD1. J was trimmed by 3 bases and V by 5 bases; bases with no gene match: 3. CDR3 length: 14 amino acids. Germline loops: CDR1 SGHNT, CDR2 YENEEA. The CDR3 DNA reads as TGTGCCAGCAGCAAAGGGACAGGGGACACTGAAGCTTTCTTT. Protein: CASSKGTGDTEAFF.

The rearrangement uses TRBV4-1 and TRBJ2-5, with D possibly TRBD1 on 5 matching bases. The germline V gene has CDR1 MGHRA and CDR2 YSYEKL. This CDR3 comprises 15 residues. The ends were cut back, 1 base at V and 2 bases at J, with 11 bases in the middle. The CDR3 nucleotides read TGCGCCAGCAGCCAAGGGAGAACAGGACAAGAGACCCAGTACTTC. Protein: CASSQGRTGQETQYF.

The genes are TRBV6-2 or TRBV6-3 and TRBJ1-4; TRBD1 aligns across 11 bases. The V gene's germline CDR1 is MNHEY and CDR2 SVGEGT. This CDR3 has 14 amino acids. V lost 5 bases and J lost 7; bases outside the gene matches: 3. The CDR3 nucleotides read TGTGCCAGCAGTAAAGGACAGGGGGCTGAAAAACTGTTTTTT. It encodes CASSKGQGAEKLFF.

The genes are TRBV7-6 and TRBJ2-1, with TRBD2 matching 10 bases. The junction had 5 bases not matched to a gene; V was cut back by 4 bases and J by 5 bases. The CDR3 sequence is 15 residues long. The germline V gene has CDR1 SGHVS and CDR2 FNYEAQ. The CDR3 coding sequence is TGTGCCAGCAGCTCAAGCGGGAGGGCCCACAATGAGCAGTTCTTC. Amino acid sequence: CASSSSGRAHNEQFF.

This chain's CDR3 is CASSLETGVLEKLFF. CDR3 nucleotides: TGCGCCAGCAGCTTGGAAACAGGGGTCCTGGAAAAACTGTTTTTT. The chain is built from TRBV5-1 and TRBJ1-4, with 7 positions matching TRBD1. The germline V gene encodes CDR1 SGHRS and CDR2 YFSETQ. CDR3 length: 15 amino acids. V was pared by 0 bases and J by 8 bases, with 7 bases of the junction left unmatched.

This clone has a single count. This chain joins TRBV28 and TRBJ1-4; 9 bases align to TRBD1. V trimming: 6 bases; J trimming: 4 bases; junction bases outside the gene matches: 9. The CDR3 is 16 amino acids. The germline V gene has CDR1 MDHEN and CDR2 SYDVKM. CDR3 residues: CASRTVGGQGNEKLFF. Here the CDR3 DNA reads TGTGCCAGCAGGACGGTGGGGGGACAGGGTAATGAAAAACTGTTTTTT.

This clone was seen a few times. V gene TRBV5-1 combines with J gene TRBJ1-2; 7 bases align to TRBD1. With 0 bases clipped from V and 0 bases from J, the junction kept 2 bases outside the gene matches. There are 15 residues in the CDR3. Per germline, CDR1 SGHRS and CDR2 YFSETQ. The DNA for the CDR3 is TGCGCCAGCAGCTTGGTGGGGACAGCTAACTATGGCTACACCTTC. It codes for CASSLVGTANYGYTF.

The chain is built from TRBV11-3 and TRBJ1-2; D call uncertain. V shed 5 bases and J shed 0 bases, with 19 bases lying between them. Per germline, CDR1 SGHNT and CDR2 YENEEA. This CDR3 is built from 17 residues. The CDR3 DNA is TGTGCCAGCAGCCTTCCGTTCGGGGTTAAATCTAACTATGGCTACACCTTC. Protein: CASSLPFGVKSNYGYTF.

The chain carries TRBV24-1 and TRBJ2-6; possibly TRBD1 for D (6 bases). V was pared by 7 bases and J by 0 bases, with 6 bases between. Per germline, CDR1 KGHDR and CDR2 SFDVKD. The CDR3 is made up of 14 amino acids. The CDR3 spells CATRQGSGANVLTF. In DNA, the CDR3 is TGTGCCACCAGACAGGGCTCTGGGGCCAACGTCCTGACTTTC.